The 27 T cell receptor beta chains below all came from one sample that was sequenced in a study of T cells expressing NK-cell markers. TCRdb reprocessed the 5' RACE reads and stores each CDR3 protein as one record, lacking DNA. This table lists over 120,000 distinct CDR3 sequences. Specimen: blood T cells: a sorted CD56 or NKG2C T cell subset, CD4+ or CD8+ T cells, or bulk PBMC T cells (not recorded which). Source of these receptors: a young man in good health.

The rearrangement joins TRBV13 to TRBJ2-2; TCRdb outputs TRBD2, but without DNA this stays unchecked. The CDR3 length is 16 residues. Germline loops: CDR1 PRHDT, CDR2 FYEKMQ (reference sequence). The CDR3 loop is CASSLLRAENTGELFF.

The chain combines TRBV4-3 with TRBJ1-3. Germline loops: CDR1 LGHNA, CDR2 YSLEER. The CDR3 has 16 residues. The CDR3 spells CASSQDRTFSGNTIYF.

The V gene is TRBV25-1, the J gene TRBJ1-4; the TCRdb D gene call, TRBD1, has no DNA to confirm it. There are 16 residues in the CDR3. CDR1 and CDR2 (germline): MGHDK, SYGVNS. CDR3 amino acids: CASSGTGQRGGEKLFF.

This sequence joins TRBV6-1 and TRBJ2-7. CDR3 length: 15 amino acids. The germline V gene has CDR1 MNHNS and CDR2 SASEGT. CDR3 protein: CASRGWTGVSYEQYF.

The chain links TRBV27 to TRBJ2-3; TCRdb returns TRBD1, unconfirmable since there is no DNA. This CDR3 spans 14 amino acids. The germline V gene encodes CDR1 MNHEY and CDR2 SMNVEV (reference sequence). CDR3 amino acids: CASSPTGGMDTQYF.

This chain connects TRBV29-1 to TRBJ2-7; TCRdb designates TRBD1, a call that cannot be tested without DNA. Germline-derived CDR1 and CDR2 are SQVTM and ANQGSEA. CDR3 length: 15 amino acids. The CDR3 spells CSVEGQTGAHYEQYF.

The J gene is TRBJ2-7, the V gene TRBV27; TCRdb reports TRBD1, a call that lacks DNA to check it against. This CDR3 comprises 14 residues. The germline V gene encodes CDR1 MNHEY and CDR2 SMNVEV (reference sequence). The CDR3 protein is CASSEGGGPYEQYF.

CDR3 residues: CASSQIISGANVLTF. The V and J genes are TRBV6-2 or TRBV6-3 and TRBJ2-6. Germline V gene lookup returns CDR1 MNHEY and CDR2 SVGEGT. CDR3 length: 15 residues.

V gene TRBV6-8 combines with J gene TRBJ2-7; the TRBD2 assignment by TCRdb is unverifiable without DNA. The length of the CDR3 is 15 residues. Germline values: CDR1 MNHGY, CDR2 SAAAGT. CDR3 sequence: CARTTSGAAGWEQYF.

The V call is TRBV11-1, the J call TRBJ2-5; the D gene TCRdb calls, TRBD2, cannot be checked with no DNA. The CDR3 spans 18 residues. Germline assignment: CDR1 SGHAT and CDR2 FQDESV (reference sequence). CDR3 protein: CASSLASPGLAGHETQYF. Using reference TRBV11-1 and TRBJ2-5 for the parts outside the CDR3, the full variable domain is EAEVAQSPRYKITEKSQAVAFWCDPISGHATLYWYRQILGQGPELLVQFQDESVVDDSQLPKDRFSAERLKGVDSTLKIQPAELGDSAMYLCASSLASPGLAGHETQYFGPGTRLLVL.

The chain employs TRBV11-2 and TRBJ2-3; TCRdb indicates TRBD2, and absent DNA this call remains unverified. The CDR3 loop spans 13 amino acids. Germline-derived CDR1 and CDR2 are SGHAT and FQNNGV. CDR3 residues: CASSLGGSSTQYF. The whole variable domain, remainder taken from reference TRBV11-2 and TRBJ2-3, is EAGVAQSPRYKIIEKRQSVAFWCNPISGHATLYWYQQILGQGPKLLIQFQNNGVVDDSQLPKDRFSAERLKGVDSTLKIQPAKLEDSAVYLCASSLGGSSTQYFGPGTRLTVL.

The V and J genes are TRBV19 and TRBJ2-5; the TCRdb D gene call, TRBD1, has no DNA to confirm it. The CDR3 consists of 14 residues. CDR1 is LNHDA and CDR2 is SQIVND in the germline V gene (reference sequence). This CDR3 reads CASQRGADQETQYF.

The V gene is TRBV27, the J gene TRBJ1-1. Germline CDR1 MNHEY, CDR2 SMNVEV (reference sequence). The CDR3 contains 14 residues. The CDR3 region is CASSLSRGREAAFF.

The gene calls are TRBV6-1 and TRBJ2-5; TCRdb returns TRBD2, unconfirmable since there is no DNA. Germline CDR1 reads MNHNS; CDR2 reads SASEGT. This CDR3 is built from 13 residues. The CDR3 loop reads CASALGLQETQYF.

The CDR3 loop is CASSPGQVRVGELFF. The chain links TRBV11-2 to TRBJ2-2; TCRdb calls TRBD1, which cannot be checked without DNA. CDR3 length equals 15 residues. Germline-derived CDR1 and CDR2 are SGHAT and FQNNGV. Full variable domain (outside the CDR3, taken from reference TRBV11-2 and TRBJ2-2): EAGVAQSPRYKIIEKRQSVAFWCNPISGHATLYWYQQILGQGPKLLIQFQNNGVVDDSQLPKDRFSAERLKGVDSTLKIQPAKLEDSAVYLCASSPGQVRVGELFFGEGSRLTVL.

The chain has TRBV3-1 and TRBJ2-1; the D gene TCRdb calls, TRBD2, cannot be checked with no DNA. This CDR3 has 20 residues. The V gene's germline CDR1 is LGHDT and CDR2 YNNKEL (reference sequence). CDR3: CASSQVSLAGVIVSYNEQFF.

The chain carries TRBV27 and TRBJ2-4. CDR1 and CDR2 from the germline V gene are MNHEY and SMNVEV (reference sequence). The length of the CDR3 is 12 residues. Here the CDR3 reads CASSLGSGIQYF.

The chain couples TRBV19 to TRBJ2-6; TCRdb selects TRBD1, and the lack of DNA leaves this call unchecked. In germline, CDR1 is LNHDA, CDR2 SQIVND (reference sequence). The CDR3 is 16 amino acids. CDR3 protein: CASSRTGTSGANVLTF. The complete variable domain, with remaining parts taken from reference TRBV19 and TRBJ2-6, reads DGGITQSPKYLFRKEGQNVTLSCEQNLNHDAMYWYRQDPGQGLRLIYYSQIVNDFQKGDIAEGYSVSREKKESFPLTVTSAQKNPTAFYLCASSRTGTSGANVLTFGAGSRLTVL.

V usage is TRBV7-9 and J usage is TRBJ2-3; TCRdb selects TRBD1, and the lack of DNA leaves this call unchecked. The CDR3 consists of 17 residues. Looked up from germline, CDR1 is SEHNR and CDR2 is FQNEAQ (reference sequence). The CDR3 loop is CASSLATGQMSTDTQYF.

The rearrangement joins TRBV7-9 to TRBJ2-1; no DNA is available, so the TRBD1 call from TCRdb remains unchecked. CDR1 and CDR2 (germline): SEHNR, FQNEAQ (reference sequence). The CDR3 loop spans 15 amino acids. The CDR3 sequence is CASSLSLAPSNEQFF.

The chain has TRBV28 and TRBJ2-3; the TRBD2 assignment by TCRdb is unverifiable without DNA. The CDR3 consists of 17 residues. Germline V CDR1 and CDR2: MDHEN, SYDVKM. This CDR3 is CASSSQTSGREIDTQYF.

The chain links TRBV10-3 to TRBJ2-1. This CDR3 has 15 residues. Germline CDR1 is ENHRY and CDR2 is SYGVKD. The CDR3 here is CAIGITDSSYNEQFF.

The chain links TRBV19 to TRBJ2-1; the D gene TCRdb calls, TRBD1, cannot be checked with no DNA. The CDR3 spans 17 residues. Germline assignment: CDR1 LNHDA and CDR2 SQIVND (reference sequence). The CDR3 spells CASSSAGTGDFYNEQFF.

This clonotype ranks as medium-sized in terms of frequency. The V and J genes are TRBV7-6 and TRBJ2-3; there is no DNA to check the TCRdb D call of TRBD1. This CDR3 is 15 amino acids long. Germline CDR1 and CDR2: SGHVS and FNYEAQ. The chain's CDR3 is CASSLGGGVSDTQYF.

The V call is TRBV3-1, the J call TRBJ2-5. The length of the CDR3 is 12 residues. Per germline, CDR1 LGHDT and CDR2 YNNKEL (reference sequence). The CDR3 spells CASSQFQETQYF.

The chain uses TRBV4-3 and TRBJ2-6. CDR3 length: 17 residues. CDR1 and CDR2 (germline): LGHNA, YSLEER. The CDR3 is CASSQSIGGSGANVLTF.

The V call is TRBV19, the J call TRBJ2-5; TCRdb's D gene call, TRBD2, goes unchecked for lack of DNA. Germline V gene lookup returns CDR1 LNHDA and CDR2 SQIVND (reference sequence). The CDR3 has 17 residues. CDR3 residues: CASSMSPGRAREETQYF. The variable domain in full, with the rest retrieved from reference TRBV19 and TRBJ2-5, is DGGITQSPKYLFRKEGQNVTLSCEQNLNHDAMYWYRQDPGQGLRLIYYSQIVNDFQKGDIAEGYSVSREKKESFPLTVTSAQKNPTAFYLCASSMSPGRAREETQYFGPGTRLLVL.